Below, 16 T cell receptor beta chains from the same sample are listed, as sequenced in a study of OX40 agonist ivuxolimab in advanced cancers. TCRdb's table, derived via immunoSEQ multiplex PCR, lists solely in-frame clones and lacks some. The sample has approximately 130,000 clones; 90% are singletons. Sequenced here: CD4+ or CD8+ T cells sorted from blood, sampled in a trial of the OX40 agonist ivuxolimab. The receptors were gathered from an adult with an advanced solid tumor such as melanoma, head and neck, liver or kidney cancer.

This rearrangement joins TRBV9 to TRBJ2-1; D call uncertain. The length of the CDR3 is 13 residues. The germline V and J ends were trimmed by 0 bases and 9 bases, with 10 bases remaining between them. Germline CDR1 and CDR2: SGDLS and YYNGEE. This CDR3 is CASSVEYGVEQFF. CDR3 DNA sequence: TGTGCCAGCAGCGTAGAGTATGGAGTTGAGCAGTTCTTC.

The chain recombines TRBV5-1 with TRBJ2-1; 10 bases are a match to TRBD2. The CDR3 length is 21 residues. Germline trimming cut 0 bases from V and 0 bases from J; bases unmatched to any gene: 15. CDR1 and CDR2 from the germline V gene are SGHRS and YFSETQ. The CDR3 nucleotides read TGCGCCAGCAGCTTGGCCTCCGTACTAGCGGGGCACCCTAGCTCCTACAATGAGCAGTTCTTC. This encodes CASSLASVLAGHPSSYNEQFF. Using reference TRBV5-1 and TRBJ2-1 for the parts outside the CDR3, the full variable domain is KAGVTQTPRYLIKTRGQQVTLSCSPISGHRSVSWYQQTPGQGLQFLFEYFSETQRNKGNFPGRFSGRQFSNSRSEMNVSTLELGDSALYLCASSLASVLAGHPSSYNEQFFGPGTRLTVL.

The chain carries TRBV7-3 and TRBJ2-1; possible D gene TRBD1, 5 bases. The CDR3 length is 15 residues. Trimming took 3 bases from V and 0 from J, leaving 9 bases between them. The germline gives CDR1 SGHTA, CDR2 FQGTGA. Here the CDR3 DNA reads TGTGCCAGCAGCTTCGACAGAAGCTCCTACAATGAGCAGTTCTTC. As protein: CASSFDRSSYNEQFF. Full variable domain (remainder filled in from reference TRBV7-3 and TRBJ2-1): GAGVSQTPSNKVTEKGKYVELRCDPISGHTALYWYRQSLGQGPEFLIYFQGTGAADDSGLPNDRFFAVRPEGSVSTLKIQRTERGDSAVYLCASSFDRSSYNEQFFGPGTRLTVL.

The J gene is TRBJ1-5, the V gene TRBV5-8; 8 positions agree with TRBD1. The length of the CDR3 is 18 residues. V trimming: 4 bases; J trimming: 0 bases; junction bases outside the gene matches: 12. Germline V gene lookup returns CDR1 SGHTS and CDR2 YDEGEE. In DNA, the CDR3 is TGTGCCAGCAGCGGAGGCTCGACAGGGGACCTTAGCAATCAGCCCCAGCATTTT. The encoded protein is CASSGGSTGDLSNQPQHF.

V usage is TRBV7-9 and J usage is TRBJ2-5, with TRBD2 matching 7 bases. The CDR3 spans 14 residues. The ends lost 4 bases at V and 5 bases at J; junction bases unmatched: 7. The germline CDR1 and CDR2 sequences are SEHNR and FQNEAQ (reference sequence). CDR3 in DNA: TGTGCCAGCAGCTGGGCAGGGACTACGGAGACCCAGTACTTC. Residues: CASSWAGTTETQYF. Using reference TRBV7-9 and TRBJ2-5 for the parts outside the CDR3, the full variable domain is DTGVSQNPRHKITKRGQNVTFRCDPISEHNRLYWYRQTLGQGPEFLTYFQNEAQLEKSRLLSDRFSAERPKGSFSTLEIQRTEQGDSAMYLCASSWAGTTETQYFGPGTRLLVL.

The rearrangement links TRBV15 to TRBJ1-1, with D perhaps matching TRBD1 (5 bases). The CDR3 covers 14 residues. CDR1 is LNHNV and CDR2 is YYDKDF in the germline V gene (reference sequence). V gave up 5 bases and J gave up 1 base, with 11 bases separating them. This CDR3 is CATSFRQSNTEAFF. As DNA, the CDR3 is TGTGCCACCAGCTTCCGACAGTCGAACACTGAAGCTTTCTTT.

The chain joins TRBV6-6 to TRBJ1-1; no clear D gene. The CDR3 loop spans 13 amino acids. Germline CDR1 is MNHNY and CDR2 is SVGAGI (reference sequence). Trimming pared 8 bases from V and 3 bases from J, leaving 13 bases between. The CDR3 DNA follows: TGTGCCAGCCGGTGGGGTGTCGACACTGAAGCTTTCTTT. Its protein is CASRWGVDTEAFF.

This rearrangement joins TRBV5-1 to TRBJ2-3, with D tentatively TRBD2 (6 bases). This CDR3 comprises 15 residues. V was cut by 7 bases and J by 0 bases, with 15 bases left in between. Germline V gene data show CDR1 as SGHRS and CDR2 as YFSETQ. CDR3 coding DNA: TGCGCCAGCCACAACGGGGGACTGAGCACAGATACGCAGTATTTT. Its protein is CASHNGGLSTDTQYF.

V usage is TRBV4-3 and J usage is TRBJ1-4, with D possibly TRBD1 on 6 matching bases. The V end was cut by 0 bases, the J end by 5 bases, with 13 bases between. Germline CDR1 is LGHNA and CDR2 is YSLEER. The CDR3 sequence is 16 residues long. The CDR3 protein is CASSQDARGSNEKLFF. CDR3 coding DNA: TGCGCCAGCAGCCAAGATGCGAGGGGGTCGAATGAAAAACTGTTTTTT.

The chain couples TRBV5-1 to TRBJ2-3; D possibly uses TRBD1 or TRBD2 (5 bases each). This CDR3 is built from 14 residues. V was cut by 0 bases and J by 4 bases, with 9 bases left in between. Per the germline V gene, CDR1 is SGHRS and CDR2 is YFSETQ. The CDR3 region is CASSLEGSPDTQYF. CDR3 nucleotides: TGCGCCAGCAGCTTGGAGGGGAGTCCAGATACGCAGTATTTT.

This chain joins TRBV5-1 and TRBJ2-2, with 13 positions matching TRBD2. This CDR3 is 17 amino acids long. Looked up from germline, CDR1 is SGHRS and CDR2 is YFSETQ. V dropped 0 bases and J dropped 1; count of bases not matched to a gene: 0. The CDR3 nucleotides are TGCGCCAGCAGCTTGGGACTAGCGGGAGGGAACACCGGGGAGCTGTTTTTT. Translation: CASSLGLAGGNTGELFF.

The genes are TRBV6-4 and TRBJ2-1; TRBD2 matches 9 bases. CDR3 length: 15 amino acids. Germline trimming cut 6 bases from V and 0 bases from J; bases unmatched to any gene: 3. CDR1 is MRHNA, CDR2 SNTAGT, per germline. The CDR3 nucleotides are TGTGCCAGCAGAGCTAGCGGGACCTCCTACAATGAGCAGTTCTTC. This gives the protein CASRASGTSYNEQFF.

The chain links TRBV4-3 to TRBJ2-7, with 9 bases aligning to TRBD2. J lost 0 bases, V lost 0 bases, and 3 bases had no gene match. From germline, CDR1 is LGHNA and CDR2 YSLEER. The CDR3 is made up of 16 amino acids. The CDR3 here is CASSQDGSGSSYEQYF. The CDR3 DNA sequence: TGCGCCAGCAGCCAAGATGGTAGCGGGAGCTCCTACGAGCAGTACTTC.

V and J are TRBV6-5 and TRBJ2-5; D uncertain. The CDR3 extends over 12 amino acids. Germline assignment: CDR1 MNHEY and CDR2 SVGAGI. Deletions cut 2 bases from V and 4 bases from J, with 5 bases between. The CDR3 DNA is TGTGCCAGCAGTTACAACAGAGAGACCCAGTACTTC. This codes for CASSYNRETQYF.

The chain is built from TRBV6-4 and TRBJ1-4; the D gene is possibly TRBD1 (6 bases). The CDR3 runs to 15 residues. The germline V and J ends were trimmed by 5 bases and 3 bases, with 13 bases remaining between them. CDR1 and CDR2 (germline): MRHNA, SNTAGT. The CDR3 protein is CASSRQAGANEKLFF. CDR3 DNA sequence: TGTGCCAGCAGTCGGCAGGCAGGGGCTAATGAAAAACTGTTTTTT.

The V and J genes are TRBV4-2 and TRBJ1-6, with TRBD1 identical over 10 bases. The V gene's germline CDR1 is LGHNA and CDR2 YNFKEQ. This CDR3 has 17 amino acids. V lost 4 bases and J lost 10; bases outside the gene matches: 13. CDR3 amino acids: CASSLDRDRGVASPLHF. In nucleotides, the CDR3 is TGTGCCAGCAGCCTAGACCGGGACAGGGGCGTGGCGTCACCCCTCCACTTT.